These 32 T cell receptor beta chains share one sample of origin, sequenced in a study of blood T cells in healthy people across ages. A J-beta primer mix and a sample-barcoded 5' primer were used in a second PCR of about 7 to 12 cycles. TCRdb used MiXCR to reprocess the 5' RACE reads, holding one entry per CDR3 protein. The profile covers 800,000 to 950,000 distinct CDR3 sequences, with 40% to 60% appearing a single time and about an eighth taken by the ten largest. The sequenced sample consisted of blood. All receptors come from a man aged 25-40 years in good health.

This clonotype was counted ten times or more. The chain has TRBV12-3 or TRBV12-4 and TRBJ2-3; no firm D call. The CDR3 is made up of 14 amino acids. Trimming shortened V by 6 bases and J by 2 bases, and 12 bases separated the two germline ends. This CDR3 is CASSFGHSTDTQYF. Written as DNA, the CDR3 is TGTGCCAGCAGCTTTGGGCACTCCACAGATACGCAGTATTTT.

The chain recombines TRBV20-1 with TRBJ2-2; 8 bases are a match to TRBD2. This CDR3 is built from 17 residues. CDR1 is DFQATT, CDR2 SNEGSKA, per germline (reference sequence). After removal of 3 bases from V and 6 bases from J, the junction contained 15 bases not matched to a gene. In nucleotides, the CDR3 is TGCAGTGCTAGTATTCGTATGGCGGGTAGCGGGGCCGGGGAGCTGTTTTTT. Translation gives CSASIRMAGSGAGELFF.

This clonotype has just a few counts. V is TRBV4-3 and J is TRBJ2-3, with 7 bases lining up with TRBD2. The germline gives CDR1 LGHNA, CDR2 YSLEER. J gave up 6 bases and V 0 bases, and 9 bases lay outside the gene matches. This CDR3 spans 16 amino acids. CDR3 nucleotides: TGCGCCAGCAGCCAAGAGTGGGGGGGGGAGCAGGATACGCAGTATTTT. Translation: CASSQEWGGEQDTQYF.

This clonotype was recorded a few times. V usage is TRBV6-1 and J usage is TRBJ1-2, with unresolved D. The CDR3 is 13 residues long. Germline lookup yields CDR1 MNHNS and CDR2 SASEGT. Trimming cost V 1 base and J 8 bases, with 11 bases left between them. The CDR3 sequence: CASSEGGWEGYTF. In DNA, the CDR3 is TGTGCCAGCAGTGAAGGGGGATGGGAAGGCTACACCTTC.

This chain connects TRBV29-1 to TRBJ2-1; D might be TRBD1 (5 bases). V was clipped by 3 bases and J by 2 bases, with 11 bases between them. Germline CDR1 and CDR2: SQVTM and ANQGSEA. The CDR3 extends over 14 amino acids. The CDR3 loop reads CSVDDSETYNEQFF. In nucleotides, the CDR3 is TGCAGCGTTGACGACAGTGAAACCTACAATGAGCAGTTCTTC.

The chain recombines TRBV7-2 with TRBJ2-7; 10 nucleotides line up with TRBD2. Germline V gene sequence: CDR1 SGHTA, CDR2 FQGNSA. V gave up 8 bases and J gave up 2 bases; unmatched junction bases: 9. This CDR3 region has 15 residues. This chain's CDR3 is CASGQIAGGAYEQYF. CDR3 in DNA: TGTGCCAGCGGCCAGATAGCGGGGGGTGCCTACGAGCAGTACTTC.

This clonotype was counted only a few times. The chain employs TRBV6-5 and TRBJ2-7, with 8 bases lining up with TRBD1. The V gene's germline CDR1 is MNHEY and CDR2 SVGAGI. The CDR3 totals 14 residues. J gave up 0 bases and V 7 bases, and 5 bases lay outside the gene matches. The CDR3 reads CASTPGQASYEQYF. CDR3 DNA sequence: TGTGCCAGCACCCCGGGACAGGCCTCCTACGAGCAGTACTTC.

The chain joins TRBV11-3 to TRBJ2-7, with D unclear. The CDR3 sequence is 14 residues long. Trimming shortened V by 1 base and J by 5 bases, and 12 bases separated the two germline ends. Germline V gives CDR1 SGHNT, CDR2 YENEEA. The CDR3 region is CASSLAPFGDEQYF. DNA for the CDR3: TGTGCCAGCAGCTTAGCCCCGTTCGGTGACGAGCAGTACTTC.

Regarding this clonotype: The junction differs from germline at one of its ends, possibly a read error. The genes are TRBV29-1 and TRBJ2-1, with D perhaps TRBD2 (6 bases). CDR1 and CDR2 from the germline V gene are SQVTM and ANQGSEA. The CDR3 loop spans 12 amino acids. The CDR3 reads CSVGGSYNERFF. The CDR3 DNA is TGCAGCGTGGGGGGTTCCTACAATGAGCGGTTCTTC.

The CDR3 is CSVEFFTDTQYF. The DNA for the CDR3 is TGCAGCGTTGAATTCTTCACAGATACGCAGTATTTT. The chain has TRBV29-1 and TRBJ2-3; no firm D call. Germline-derived CDR1 and CDR2 are SQVTM and ANQGSEA. The CDR3 runs 12 residues. Trimming took 2 bases from V and 2 from J, leaving 5 bases between them.

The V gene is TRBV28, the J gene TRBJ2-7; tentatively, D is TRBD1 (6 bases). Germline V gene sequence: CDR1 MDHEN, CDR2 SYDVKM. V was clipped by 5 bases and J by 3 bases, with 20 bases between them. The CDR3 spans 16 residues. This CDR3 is CASSRNAGAKSYEQYF. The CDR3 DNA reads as TGTGCCAGCAGTCGAAATGCAGGGGCTAAGAGCTACGAGCAGTACTTC. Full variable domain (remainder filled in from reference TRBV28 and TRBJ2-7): DVKVTQSSRYLVKRTGEKVFLECVQDMDHENMFWYRQDPGLGLRLIYFSYDVKMKEKGDIPEGYSVSREKKERFSLILESASTNQTSMYLCASSRNAGAKSYEQYFGPGTRLTVT.

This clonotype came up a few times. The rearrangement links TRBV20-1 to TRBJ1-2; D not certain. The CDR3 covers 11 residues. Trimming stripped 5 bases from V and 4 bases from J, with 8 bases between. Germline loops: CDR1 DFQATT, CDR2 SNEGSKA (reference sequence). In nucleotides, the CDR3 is TGCAGTGCTCTGGCGGGCTATGGCTACACCTTC. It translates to CSALAGYGYTF.

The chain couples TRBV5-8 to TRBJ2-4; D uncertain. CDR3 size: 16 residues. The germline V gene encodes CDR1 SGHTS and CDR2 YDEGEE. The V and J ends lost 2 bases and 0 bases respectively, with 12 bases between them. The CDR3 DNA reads TGTGCCAGCAGCTTCCGGTTGGGGATAGCCAAAAACATTCAGTACTTC. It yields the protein CASSFRLGIAKNIQYF. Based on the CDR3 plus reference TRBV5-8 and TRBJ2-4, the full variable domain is EAGVTQSPTHLIKTRGQQATLRCSPISGHTSVYWYQQALGLGLQFLLWYDEGEERNRGNFPPRFSGRQFPNYSSELNVNALELEDSALYLCASSFRLGIAKNIQYFGAGTRLSVL.

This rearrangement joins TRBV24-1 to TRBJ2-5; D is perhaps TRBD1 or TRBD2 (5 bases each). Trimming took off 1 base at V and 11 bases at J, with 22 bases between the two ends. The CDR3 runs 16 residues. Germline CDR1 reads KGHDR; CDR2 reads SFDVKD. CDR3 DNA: TGTGCCACCAGTGATTTAAGGTCGGGGCTAACCAATGAGCAGTACTTC. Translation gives CATSDLRSGLTNEQYF.

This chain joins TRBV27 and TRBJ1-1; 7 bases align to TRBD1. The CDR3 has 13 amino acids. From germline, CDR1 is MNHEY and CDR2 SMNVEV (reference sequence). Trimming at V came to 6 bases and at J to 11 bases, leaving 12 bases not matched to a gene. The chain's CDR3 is CASRETGFGDAFF. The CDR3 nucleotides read TGTGCCAGCAGGGAGACAGGGTTCGGGGACGCTTTCTTT.

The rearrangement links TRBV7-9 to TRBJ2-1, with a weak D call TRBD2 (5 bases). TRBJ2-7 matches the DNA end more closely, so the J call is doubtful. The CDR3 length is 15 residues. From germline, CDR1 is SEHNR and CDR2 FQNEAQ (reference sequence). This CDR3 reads CASSLVDSNTNEQYF. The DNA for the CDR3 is TGTGCCAGCAGCCTCGTGGACTCTAATACCAATGAGCAGTACTTC.

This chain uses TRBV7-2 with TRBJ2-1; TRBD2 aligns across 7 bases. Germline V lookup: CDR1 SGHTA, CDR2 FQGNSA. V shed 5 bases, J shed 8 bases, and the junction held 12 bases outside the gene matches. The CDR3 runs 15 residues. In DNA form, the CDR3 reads TGTGCCAGCAGCCTAATGTGGGGGGGTCAGGATGAGCAGTTCTTC. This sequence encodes CASSLMWGGQDEQFF.

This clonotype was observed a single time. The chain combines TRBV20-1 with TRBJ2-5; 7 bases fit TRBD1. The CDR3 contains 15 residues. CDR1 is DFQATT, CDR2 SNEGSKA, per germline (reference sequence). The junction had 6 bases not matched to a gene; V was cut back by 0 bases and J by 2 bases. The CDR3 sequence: CSARDLGRGQETQYF. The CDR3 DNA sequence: TGCAGTGCTAGAGATCTGGGCAGGGGGCAAGAGACCCAGTACTTC.

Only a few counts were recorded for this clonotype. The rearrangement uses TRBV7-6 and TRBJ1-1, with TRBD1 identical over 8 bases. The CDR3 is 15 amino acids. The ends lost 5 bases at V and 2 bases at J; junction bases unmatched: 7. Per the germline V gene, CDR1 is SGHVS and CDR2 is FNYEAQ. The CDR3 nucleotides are TGTGCCAGCAGCCAAATGACAGGGGACAACACTGAAGCTTTCTTT. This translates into CASSQMTGDNTEAFF.

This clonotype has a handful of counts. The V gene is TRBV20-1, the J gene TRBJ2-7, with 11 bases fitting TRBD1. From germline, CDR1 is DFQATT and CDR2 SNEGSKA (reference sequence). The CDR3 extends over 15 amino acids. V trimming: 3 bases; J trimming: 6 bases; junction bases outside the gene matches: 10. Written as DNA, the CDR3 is TGCAGTGCTAGTCTGGGAGGGACAGGGGGAAGCGAGCAGTACTTC. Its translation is CSASLGGTGGSEQYF.

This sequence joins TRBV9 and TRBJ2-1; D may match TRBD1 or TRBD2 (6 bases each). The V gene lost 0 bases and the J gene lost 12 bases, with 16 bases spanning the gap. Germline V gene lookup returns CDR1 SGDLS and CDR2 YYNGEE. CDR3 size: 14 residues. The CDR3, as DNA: TGTGCCAGCAGCGTAGAGGGGGGAGTGCTTAGGCAGTTCTTC. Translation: CASSVEGGVLRQFF. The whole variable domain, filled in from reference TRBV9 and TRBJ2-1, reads DSGVTQTPKHLITATGQRVTLRCSPRSGDLSVYWYQQSLDQGLQFLIQYYNGEERAKGNILERFSAQQFPDLHSELNLSSLELGDSALYFCASSVEGGVLRQFFGPGTRLTVL.

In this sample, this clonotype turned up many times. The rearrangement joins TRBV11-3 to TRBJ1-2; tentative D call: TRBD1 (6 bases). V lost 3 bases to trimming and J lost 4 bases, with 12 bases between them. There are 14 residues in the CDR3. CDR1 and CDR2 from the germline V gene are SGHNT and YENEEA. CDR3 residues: CASSLEGGAYGYTF. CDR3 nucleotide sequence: TGTGCCAGCAGCTTGGAAGGGGGTGCCTATGGCTACACCTTC.

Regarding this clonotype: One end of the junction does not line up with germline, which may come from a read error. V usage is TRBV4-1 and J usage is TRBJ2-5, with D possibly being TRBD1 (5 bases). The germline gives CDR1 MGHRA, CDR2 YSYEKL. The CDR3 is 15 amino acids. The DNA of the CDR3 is TGCGCCAACAGCCAAGGGGATGACGCGTTCAATGAGCAGTACTTC. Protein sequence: CANSQGDDAFNEQYF.

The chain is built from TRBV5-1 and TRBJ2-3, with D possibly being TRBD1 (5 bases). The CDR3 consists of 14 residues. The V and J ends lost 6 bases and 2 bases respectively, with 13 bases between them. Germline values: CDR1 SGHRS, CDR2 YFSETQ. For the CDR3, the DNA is TGCGCCAGCACTACAGGTTATGTCACAGATACGCAGTATTTT. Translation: CASTTGYVTDTQYF.

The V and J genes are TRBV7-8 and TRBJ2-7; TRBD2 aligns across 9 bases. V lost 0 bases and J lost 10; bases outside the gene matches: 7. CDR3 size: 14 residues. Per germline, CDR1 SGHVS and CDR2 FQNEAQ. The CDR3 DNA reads TGTGCCAGCAGCTTAGCTAGCGGGGGCCCCACCCAGTACTTC. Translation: CASSLASGGPTQYF.

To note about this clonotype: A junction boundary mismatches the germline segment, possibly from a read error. The CDR3 is CASSQGRPTDAQYF. The CDR3 DNA reads as TGTGCCAGCAGCCAAGGCAGGCCCACAGATGCGCAGTATTTT. The genes are TRBV14 and TRBJ2-3; no firm D call. CDR1 is SGHDN and CDR2 is FVKESK in the germline V gene. The CDR3 is 14 residues long.

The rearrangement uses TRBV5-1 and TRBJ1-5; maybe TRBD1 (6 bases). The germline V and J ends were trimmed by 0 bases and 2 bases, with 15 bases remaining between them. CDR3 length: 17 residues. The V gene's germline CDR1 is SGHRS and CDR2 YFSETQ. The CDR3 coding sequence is TGCGCCAGCAGCTTGGCCCCCGTTGCAGGGGGCAATCAGCCCCAGCATTTT. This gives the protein CASSLAPVAGGNQPQHF. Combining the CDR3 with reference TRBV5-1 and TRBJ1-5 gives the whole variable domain KAGVTQTPRYLIKTRGQQVTLSCSPISGHRSVSWYQQTPGQGLQFLFEYFSETQRNKGNFPGRFSGRQFSNSRSEMNVSTLELGDSALYLCASSLAPVAGGNQPQHFGDGTRLSIL.

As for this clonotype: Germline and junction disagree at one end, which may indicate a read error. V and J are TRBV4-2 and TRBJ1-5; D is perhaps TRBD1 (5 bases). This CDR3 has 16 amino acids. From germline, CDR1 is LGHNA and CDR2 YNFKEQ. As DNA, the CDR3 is TGTGCCAGCAGCCAATTTCCGACAGAAAACAATCGGCCCCAGCATTTT. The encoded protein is CASSQFPTENNRPQHF.

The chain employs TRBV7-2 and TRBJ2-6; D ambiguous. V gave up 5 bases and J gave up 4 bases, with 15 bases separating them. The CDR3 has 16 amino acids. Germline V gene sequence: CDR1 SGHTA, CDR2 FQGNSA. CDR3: CASSRWAASGANVLTF. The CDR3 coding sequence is TGTGCCAGCAGCCGTTGGGCGGCCTCCGGGGCCAACGTCCTGACTTTC.

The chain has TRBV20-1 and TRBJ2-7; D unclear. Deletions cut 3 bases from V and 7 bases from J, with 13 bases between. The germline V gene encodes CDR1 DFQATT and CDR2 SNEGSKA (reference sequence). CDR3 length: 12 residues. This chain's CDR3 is CSASGTGSEQYF. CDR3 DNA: TGCAGTGCTAGCGGTACGGGTAGTGAGCAGTACTTC.

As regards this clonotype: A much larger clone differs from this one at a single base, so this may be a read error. The CDR3 bases are TGTGCCAGCAGCTTAGGGCTAGGCAAAAAACTGTTTTTT. Translation: CASSLGLGKKLFF. J is TRBJ1-4 and V is TRBV7-3; D gene ambiguous. Trimming shortened V by 2 bases and J by 9 bases, and 10 bases separated the two germline ends. The CDR3 contains 13 residues. CDR1 SGHTA and CDR2 FQGTGA come from the germline V gene.

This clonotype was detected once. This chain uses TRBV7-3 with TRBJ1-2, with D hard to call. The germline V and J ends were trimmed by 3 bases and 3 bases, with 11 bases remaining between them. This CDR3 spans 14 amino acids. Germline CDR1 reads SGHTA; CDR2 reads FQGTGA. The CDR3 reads CASSFGTAYYGYTF. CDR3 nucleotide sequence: TGTGCCAGCAGCTTCGGTACCGCTTACTATGGCTACACCTTC.